The present entry profiles one T cell receptor (beta chain) with its context. This sample is part of a study of T cell changes during pregnancy in multiple sclerosis. Sequencing was performed with immunoSEQ multiplex PCR; in TCRdb, only in-frame clones are kept and a portion is missing. The sample includes approximately 130,000 clones, roughly 95% of them seen just once. The V and J ends lost 3 bases and 2 bases, in that order; junction bases with no gene match: 2. CDR1 and CDR2 from the germline V gene are SGHNT and YYREEE (reference sequence). CDR3 length: 16 amino acids. This receptor was taken from a female donor with multiple sclerosis, enrolled in a pregnancy study. The rearrangement uses TRBV5-4 and TRBJ2-2; 12 nucleotides agree with TRBD2. The material was peripheral blood, obtained after pregnancy. The DNA for the CDR3 is TGTGCCAGCAGCTCGGGACTAGCGGGCAACACCGGGGAGCTGTTTTTT. Translated, it gives CASSSGLAGNTGELFF.